This is a list of T cell receptor beta chains from one sample in a study of metastatic and nonmetastatic thyroid tumors. Via MiXCR, TCRdb re-called the PCR reads. The data show some 23,000 clones, 22% seen once. The specimen sequenced was tumor tissue. All receptors derive from a female donor with papillary thyroid cancer or a benign thyroid nodule (not recorded which). Some clones in this sample may be carry-over from other donors' samples. The CDR3 runs from the conserved cysteine through the conserved F or W. Fields, in order: J gene, CDR3 length, clone size, D gene, V gene, CDR3 DNA, CDR3 protein. A D gene is named only where the DNA matches it firmly. Clone size, where shown, is once, few, many, or a class for clones that have expanded.

>TRBJ2-7|11|many|TRBD1|TRBV20-1
TGCAGTGCTACGACAGGGTACGAGCAGTACTTC
CSATTGYEQYF
>TRBJ2-5|15|medium-sized|.|TRBV19
TGTGCCAGTAGTAAACGGGACTTTAGCCAAGAGACCCAGTACTTC
CASSKRDFSQETQYF
>TRBJ2-3|15|medium-sized|.|TRBV24-1
TGTGCCACCAGTGATTTCGGTAGGGAAGGAGATACGCAGTATTTT
CATSDFGREGDTQYF
>TRBJ2-7|14|.|.|TRBV6-1
TGTGCCAGCAGCTCCGGGACGGTCTTCTACGAGCAGTACTTC
CASSSGTVFYEQYF
>TRBJ2-7|14|many|.|TRBV28
TGTGCCAGCAGTTCAGGCAGGAGCTCCTACGAGCAGTACTTC
CASSSGRSSYEQYF
>TRBJ2-1|16|.|TRBD2|TRBV28
TGTGCCAGCAAGGGACTAGCGGGAGAGGCCTACAATGAGCAGTTCTTC
CASKGLAGEAYNEQFF
>TRBJ2-7|14|.|.|TRBV7-7
TGTGCTAGCAGCCTATCCGGGACTGAGTTCGAGCAGTACTTC
CASSLSGTEFEQYF
>TRBJ2-7|9|few|.|TRBV7-3
TGTGCCAGCTTCTACGAGCAGTACTTC
CASFYEQYF
>TRBJ2-3|13|few|.|TRBV6-1
TGTGCCAGCGTGGTGTCACGGCGAGATACGCAGTATTTT
CASVVSRRDTQYF
>TRBJ1-5|14|.|.|TRBV20-1
TGCAGTGCTAGTGAGGACCTGACGAATCAGCCCCAGCATTTT
CSASEDLTNQPQHF
>TRBJ2-7|15|few|.|TRBV6-5
TGTGCCAGCAGTTACTCGATTGTAAGGGGCTACGAGCAGTACTTC
CASSYSIVRGYEQYF
>TRBJ1-5|17|.|TRBD1|TRBV11-2
TGTGCCAGCAGCTTAGGGACAGGGACTCGGCGCAATCAGCCCCAGCATTTT
CASSLGTGTRRNQPQHF
>TRBJ2-6|15|.|.|TRBV6-2/TRBV6-3
TGTGCCAGCAGTCCCCTTGGGGGAGGGGCCAACGTCCTGACTTTC
CASSPLGGGANVLTF
>TRBJ1-3|14|few|.|TRBV27
TGTGCCAGCAGTTTACGAGGGGAGGGGGACACCATATATTTT
CASSLRGEGDTIYF
>TRBJ2-7|15|few|TRBD2|TRBV2
TGTGCCAGCACCGAATCCCTAGCGGACTATTACGAGCAGTACTTC
CASTESLADYYEQYF
>TRBJ2-3|15|.|.|TRBV18
TGTGCCAGCTCACCCGGGACCCACAGCACAGATACGCAGTATTTT
CASSPGTHSTDTQYF
>TRBJ2-1|15|.|TRBD1|TRBV15
TGTGCCACCAGCAGAGATGCGACAGGGTACAATGAGCAGTTCTTC
CATSRDATGYNEQFF
>TRBJ1-5|14|many|TRBD1|TRBV20-1
TGCAGTGCTACCCGGACAGGGAATAATCAGCCCCAGCATTTT
CSATRTGNNQPQHF
>TRBJ2-7|17|.|TRBD1|TRBV7-8
TGTGCCAGCAGCTTAGTAGGAGCCGGGACAGGGGACTACGAGCAGTACTTC
CASSLVGAGTGDYEQYF
>TRBJ2-2|17|once|.|TRBV7-6
TGTGCCAGCAGCCCTTATGCTAGCCGCCGGGGCACCGGGGAGCTGTTTTTT
CASSPYASRRGTGELFF
>TRBJ2-7|13|.|.|TRBV30
TGTGCCTGGAGTCGGCCTGACTCCTACGAGCAGTACTTC
CAWSRPDSYEQYF
>TRBJ2-7|15|medium-sized|.|TRBV10-1
TGCGCCAGCAGTGAGGACAGATCTGGACTCTACGAGCAGTACTTC
CASSEDRSGLYEQYF
>TRBJ2-1|16|.|TRBD2|TRBV20-1
TGCAGTGCTAGAGATTCCAGCGGGAAGGGCTACAATGAGCAGTTCTTC
CSARDSSGKGYNEQFF
>TRBJ1-6|14|many|.|TRBV30
TGTGCCTGGAGTGCAGGCTCCTATAATTCACCCCTCCACTTT
CAWSAGSYNSPLHF
>TRBJ1-5|15|.|TRBD1|TRBV6-2/TRBV6-3
TGTGCCAGCAGTTACTCTAATCCCAGGGGGTGGCCCCAGCATTTT
CASSYSNPRGWPQHF
>TRBJ2-3|16|.|.|TRBV11-2
TGTGCCAGCAGCTTCGGCCGCGGAGGGGACACAGATACGCAGTATTTT
CASSFGRGGDTDTQYF
>TRBJ1-6|13|.|.|TRBV28
TGTGCCAGCAGTACGGGATTAAATTCACCCCTCCACTTT
CASSTGLNSPLHF
>TRBJ2-3|16|few|TRBD2|TRBV6-2/TRBV6-3
TGTGCCAGCAGTTCGCCAACTAGCGGGAAGACAGATACGCAGTATTTT
CASSSPTSGKTDTQYF
>TRBJ2-7|13|.|.|TRBV7-8
TGTGCCAGCAGCTCGGGACTGTCCTACGAGCAGTACTTC
CASSSGLSYEQYF
>TRBJ2-3|17|.|TRBD2|TRBV20-1
TGCAGTGCTAGAGATTCGACTAGCGGGATTAGGGCAGATACGCAGTATTTC
CSARDSTSGIRADTQYF
>TRBJ2-3|19|.|TRBD2|TRBV24-1
TGTGCCACCATTGATTTCATCCGGACTAGCGGGAGGCACACAGATACGCAGTATTTT
CATIDFIRTSGRHTDTQYF
>TRBJ2-7|15|few|.|TRBV19
TGTGCCAGTAGTATATCCGGAAAATTCTCCTACGAGCAGTACTTC
CASSISGKFSYEQYF
>TRBJ1-6|11|few|.|TRBV12-3/TRBV12-4
TGTGCCAGCAGTTTAAACGGACAACTCCACTTT
CASSLNGQLHF
>TRBJ1-2|17|few|TRBD1|TRBV28
TGTGCCAGCAGTGCAGTCCGGGACAGTGTCTTCGGTGGAGGCTACACCTTC
CASSAVRDSVFGGGYTF
>TRBJ2-2|16|few|.|TRBV9
TGTGCCAGCAGCGTAGGGGTAGGAGCGAACACCGGGGAGCTGTTTTTT
CASSVGVGANTGELFF
>TRBJ2-3|15|.|.|TRBV30
TGTGCCTGCGATTGGAGGGTCGCGTGTACAGATACGCAGTATTTT
CACDWRVACTDTQYF
>TRBJ2-6|19|many|TRBD1|TRBV6-2/TRBV6-3
TGTGCCAGCAGTTACTCGGCGAGACAGGGATTCTCTGGGGCCAACGTCCTGACTTTC
CASSYSARQGFSGANVLTF
>TRBJ2-7|14|.|.|TRBV6-6
TGTGCCAGCAGTTACTACGGCAAGATCTACGAGCAGTACTTC
CASSYYGKIYEQYF
>TRBJ2-2|16|.|TRBD2|TRBV7-3
TGTGCCAGCAGCCGTTCGACTAGCGGGAGCGGTGGGGAGCTGTTTTTT
CASSRSTSGSGGELFF
>TRBJ1-5|15|few|.|TRBV19
TGTGCCAGTAGCCCCAGGGTTGGGTTAAGCGGGACCCAGCATTTT
CASSPRVGLSGTQHF
>TRBJ2-1|17|many|.|TRBV4-2
TGTGCCAGCAGCCAAGATTTGCGGGCTAGCTCCTACAATGAGCAGTTCTTC
CASSQDLRASSYNEQFF
>TRBJ2-1|17|.|.|TRBV18
TGTGCCAGCTCACCCCCTCAGGGATTCGGGTCCTACAATGAGCAGTTCTTC
CASSPPQGFGSYNEQFF
>TRBJ2-2|17|many|TRBD2|TRBV9
TGTGCCAGCAGCGTAGGAGGGAGCGGGAGAGCATCCGGGGAGCTGTTTTTT
CASSVGGSGRASGELFF
>TRBJ2-3|21|many|.|TRBV4-1
TGCGCCAGCAGCCACCAATTAAAACCGTTTAGACCGCGGTCGGGCACAGATACGCAGTATTTT
CASSHQLKPFRPRSGTDTQYF
>TRBJ2-2|19|.|TRBD2|TRBV11-2
TGTGCCAGCAGCACCCGGCGGGTAGCGGGAACTCTTAAGGCCGGGGAGCTGTTTTTT
CASSTRRVAGTLKAGELFF
>TRBJ2-7|15|once|TRBD2|TRBV5-1
TGCGCCAGCAGCTTGGACAGCGGGGCATCCTACGAGCAGTACTTC
CASSLDSGASYEQYF
>TRBJ1-5|17|once|TRBD1|TRBV9
TGTGCCAGCATCGTACGCAACAGGGGGAATAGCAATCAGCCCCAGCATTTT
CASIVRNRGNSNQPQHF
>TRBJ2-3|17|many|TRBD2|TRBV4-2
TGTGCCAGCAGCCAACGGGCCTGGCGGGGAGGGACAGATACGCAGTATTTT
CASSQRAWRGGTDTQYF
>TRBJ2-7|14|few|TRBD2|TRBV6-1
TGTGCCAGCAGTAACCGGGACTACCCCTACGAGCAGTACTTC
CASSNRDYPYEQYF
>TRBJ2-1|16|many|.|TRBV5-1
TGCGCCAGCAGCTTGGCCGGGGGAGTGGCCTACAATGAGCAGTTCTTC
CASSLAGGVAYNEQFF
>TRBJ2-3|14|few|TRBD2|TRBV6-2/TRBV6-3
TGTGCTAACCTTAGCGGGGGGGGAGCGGATACGCAGTATTTT
CANLSGGGADTQYF
>TRBJ1-6|15|few|.|TRBV6-1
TGTGCCAGCAGTGCACCGGGACATCCCAATTCACCCCTCCACTTT
CASSAPGHPNSPLHF
>TRBJ1-1|14|.|.|TRBV29-1
TGCAGCGCTCAGGAGGGAGAATTAAACACTGAAGCTTTCTTT
CSAQEGELNTEAFF
>TRBJ2-1|19|.|TRBD2|TRBV5-4
TGTGCCAGCAGCTTGAGACAGGGGGGGACTAGCGGGACTTTCCATGAGCAGTTCTTC
CASSLRQGGTSGTFHEQFF
>TRBJ2-7|15|many|TRBD2|TRBV11-1
TGTGCCAGCAGCCTCCGGGGGGTCGGATCCTACGAGCAGTACTTC
CASSLRGVGSYEQYF
>TRBJ1-2|14|few|TRBD1|TRBV20-1
TGCAGTGCTAGTCAGGGGGCCTCGTATGATGGCTACACCTTC
CSASQGASYDGYTF
>TRBJ2-2|16|.|.|TRBV20-1
TGCAGTGCTAGTGAGACGGGGGCCTCGAACACCGGGGAGCTGTTTTTT
CSASETGASNTGELFF
>TRBJ2-7|12|.|.|TRBV5-5
TGTGCCAGCAGCCCAACGGGTTACGAGCAGTACTTC
CASSPTGYEQYF
>TRBJ2-3|14|.|TRBD2|TRBV20-1
TGCAGTGCTAGAGCAGCGGGGGGGGCAGATACGCAGTATTTT
CSARAAGGADTQYF